This is a list of T cell receptor beta chains from one sample in a study of T cell responses to AZD1222 COVID-19 vaccine. The repertoire was sequenced with immunoSEQ multiplex PCR; TCRdb's copy has only in-frame clones and lacks some. The sample consists of about 120,000 clones, around 86% of them appearing once. Source: peripheral blood, taken on day 0 of AZD1222 vaccination. These receptors all stem from an adult in good health. Each CDR3 is given with its conserved first and last residue. Fields, in order: CDR3 length, V gene, CDR3 protein.

len: 13; v_gene: TRBV3-1/TRBV3-2; CDR3aa: CASSQDDRYEQYF
len: 13; v_gene: TRBV19; CDR3aa: CASSDPGPYGYTF
len: 16; v_gene: TRBV6-1; CDR3aa: CASSEGQGSFLYGYTF
len: 19; v_gene: TRBV10-2; CDR3aa: CASSDGDRGLSSYNSPLHF
len: 17; v_gene: TRBV10-2; CDR3aa: CASSGLAGDRSNQPQHF
len: 15; v_gene: TRBV6-5; CDR3aa: CASSQDRGRVGGYTF
len: 16; v_gene: TRBV7-9; CDR3aa: CASSLGNRVGSYEQYF
len: 13; v_gene: TRBV6-2/TRBV6-3; CDR3aa: CASSYLGGTEAFF
len: 14; v_gene: TRBV6-5; CDR3aa: CASREGQGNEKLFF
len: 18; v_gene: TRBV5-1; CDR3aa: CASSLISRGQGLYNEQFF
len: 15; v_gene: TRBV5-4; CDR3aa: CASSQTASGYEKLFF
len: 15; v_gene: TRBV18; CDR3aa: CASSRGESSYNEQFF
len: 15; v_gene: TRBV5-5; CDR3aa: CASSLGQGLSYEQYF
len: 18; v_gene: TRBV24-1; CDR3aa: CATSDPLRAAGLVRGYTF
len: 15; v_gene: TRBV6-5; CDR3aa: CASKGTGIMNTEAFF
len: 13; v_gene: TRBV9; CDR3aa: CASSEGPGAPLHF
len: 15; v_gene: TRBV6-5; CDR3aa: CASSPRQGRTEKLFF
len: 18; v_gene: TRBV7-9; CDR3aa: CASSSTLLTVGSGNTIYF
len: 10; v_gene: TRBV20-1; CDR3aa: CSALFNGYTF
len: 13; v_gene: TRBV30; CDR3aa: CACEALEGYEQYF
len: 17; v_gene: TRBV18; CDR3aa: CASSPLVGGGHGDGYTF
len: 15; v_gene: TRBV6-2/TRBV6-3; CDR3aa: CASSLAGGHTDTQYF
len: 15; v_gene: TRBV7-7; CDR3aa: CASSSGGTGANVLTF
len: 16; v_gene: TRBV6-2/TRBV6-3; CDR3aa: CASRYGLHSGANVLTF
len: 17; v_gene: TRBV24-1; CDR3aa: CATSDSGTSKNTDTQYF
len: 16; v_gene: TRBV2; CDR3aa: CASSEKGTVNSYEQYF
len: 12; v_gene: TRBV5-8; CDR3aa: CASSTGANVLTF
len: 13; v_gene: TRBV3-1/TRBV3-2; CDR3aa: CASSQFDGYEQYF
len: 14; v_gene: TRBV3-1/TRBV3-2; CDR3aa: CASSQGQLNSPLHF
len: 16; v_gene: TRBV7-9; CDR3aa: CASHLLQGTYNSPLHF
len: 13; v_gene: TRBV9; CDR3aa: CASSVAMNTEAFF
len: 16; v_gene: TRBV3-1/TRBV3-2; CDR3aa: CASSPEGFSSYNEQFF
len: 14; v_gene: TRBV19; CDR3aa: CASRRQGMGQPQHF
len: 11; v_gene: TRBV29-1; CDR3aa: CSVDTGSEQYF
len: 12; v_gene: TRBV10-2; CDR3aa: CASSEKVDGYTF
len: 14; v_gene: TRBV6-1; CDR3aa: CASSERSKNYGYTF
len: 14; v_gene: TRBV10-3; CDR3aa: CAISESLNTGELFF
len: 14; v_gene: TRBV7-8; CDR3aa: CASSIARGLGTQYF
len: 16; v_gene: TRBV5-1; CDR3aa: CASSRDLMNRVYEQYF
len: 14; v_gene: TRBV5-1; CDR3aa: CASSLDQGWYGYTF